The 27 T cell receptor beta chains below all came from one sample that was sequenced in a study of regulatory T cells in long-lasting Graves disease. According to the study, TCR beta libraries were built with iRepertoire HTBI primers and CDR3-region Arm-PCR. A single record per CDR3 protein comes from TCRdb applying MiXCR to the multiplex PCR reads. The data show a few hundred thousand distinct CDR3 sequences, roughly 21% seen once. Documented time point: newly diagnosed GD, antithyroid drugs for less than 3 months. RNA extracted from PBMCs served as the sequencing template. The sample in question was peripheral blood mononuclear cells (PBMCs), obtained at new diagnosis, from a patient treated with antithyroid drugs. The source of these receptors is a female donor with Graves disease.

The genes are TRBV7-2 and TRBJ2-1, with 9 bases aligning to TRBD2. Germline V gene lookup returns CDR1 SGHTA and CDR2 FQGNSA. V was clipped by 3 bases and J by 1 base; unmatched bases: 4. This CDR3 region has 16 residues. DNA for the CDR3: TGTGCCAGCAGCTTCCGTAGCGGGAGTTCCTACAATGAGCAGTTCTTC. It translates to CASSFRSGSSYNEQFF. The whole variable domain, filled in from reference TRBV7-2 and TRBJ2-1, reads GAGVSQSPSNKVTEKGKDVELRCDPISGHTALYWYRQSLGQGLEFLIYFQGNSAPDKSGLPSDRFSAERTGGSVSTLTIQRTQQEDSAVYLCASSFRSGSSYNEQFFGPGTRLTVL.

This clonotype was seen ten or more times. The rearrangement uses TRBV20-1 and TRBJ2-7; D possibly corresponds to TRBD1 (6 bases). The CDR3 loop spans 14 amino acids. Germline V gene sequence: CDR1 DFQATT, CDR2 SNEGSKA (reference sequence). The germline V and J ends were trimmed by 0 bases and 2 bases, with 11 bases remaining between them. The CDR3 protein is CSARDEGGAYEQYF. As DNA, the CDR3 is TGCAGTGCTAGAGATGAAGGGGGAGCCTACGAGCAGTACTTC.

As concerns this clonotype: A far larger clone is off by one base, so a read error is likely. This chain uses TRBV7-3 with TRBJ2-3; TRBD1 might be the D (6 bases). The J call may be faulty, since TRBJ1-1 better matches the DNA end. The germline V gene has CDR1 SGHTA and CDR2 FQGTGA. The CDR3 has 13 residues. Written as DNA, the CDR3 is TGTGCCAGCAGCTTATTATTGCGGGACACCGCTTTCTTT. This translates into CASSLLLRDTAFF.

This clonotype was seen many times. The chain has TRBV3-1 and TRBJ1-1; maybe TRBD1 (5 bases). In germline, CDR1 is LGHDT, CDR2 YNNKEL (reference sequence). The CDR3 is 14 amino acids. Between the trimmed V and J ends, which lost 1 base and 4 bases, there was a span of 10 bases. The CDR3 sequence is CASSQGDGGTEAFF. The CDR3, as DNA: TGTGCCAGCAGCCAAGGGGACGGCGGCACTGAAGCTTTCTTT.

This clonotype came up many times. V usage is TRBV13 and J usage is TRBJ2-2, with D possibly called TRBD1 or TRBD2 (5 bases each). CDR1 and CDR2 (germline): PRHDT, FYEKMQ (reference sequence). V was shortened by 1 base and J by 4 bases, with 7 bases between the two germline ends. This CDR3 has 14 residues. CDR3: CASSLVGRTGELFF. Here the CDR3 DNA reads TGTGCCAGCAGCTTAGTGGGACGCACCGGGGAGCTGTTTTTT.

Notes on this clonotype: A read error is possible here, since a much larger clone lies one base away. CDR3 sequence (DNA): TGTGCCATCAGTGACGCCGGAGGGCAAGATACGCAGTATTTT. Protein product: CAISDAGGQDTQYF. The chain combines TRBV10-3 with TRBJ2-3; D may be TRBD2 (6 bases). CDR1 is ENHRY, CDR2 SYGVKD, per germline. This CDR3 is 14 amino acids long. The V and J ends lost 3 bases and 5 bases respectively, with 12 bases between them.

This clonotype has a handful of counts. The rearrangement uses TRBV9 and TRBJ2-2; 9 bases are a match to TRBD1. CDR3 size: 17 residues. Per germline, CDR1 SGDLS and CDR2 YYNGEE. V shed 0 bases, J shed 4 bases, and the junction held 7 bases outside the gene matches. This CDR3 is CASSVGGQGRTTGELFF. The CDR3 region has the DNA TGTGCCAGCAGCGTAGGTGGACAGGGGAGGACCACCGGGGAGCTGTTTTTT.

This clonotype came up once. The V call is TRBV29-1, the J call TRBJ2-7; TRBD1 agrees at 10 bases. V lost 7 bases, J lost 2 bases, and 8 bases stayed unmatched. The CDR3 is 14 residues long. Germline CDR1 SQVTM, CDR2 ANQGSEA. CDR3 sequence (DNA): TGCAGCGCCGTAAGACAGGGGGCCGCCTACGAGCAGTACTTC. Encoded protein: CSAVRQGAAYEQYF.

In this sample, this clonotype turned up many times. V usage is TRBV19 and J usage is TRBJ2-3, with 15 bases lining up with TRBD2. The V segment lost 5 bases and the J segment 4 bases; nucleotides outside the gene matches: 10. Germline V lookup: CDR1 LNHDA, CDR2 SQIVND (reference sequence). This CDR3 has 18 amino acids. The CDR3 region has the DNA TGTGCCAGTAGTTCCCACGGACTAGCGGGAGGGACCTCAGATACGCAGTATTTT. Its protein product is CASSSHGLAGGTSDTQYF.

This clonotype occurred many times. Germline and junction disagree at one end, which may indicate a read error. The chain links TRBV5-5 to TRBJ1-2, with TRBD1 identical over 8 bases. Looked up from germline, CDR1 is SGHKS and CDR2 is YYEKEE (reference sequence). The CDR3 loop spans 14 amino acids. CDR3 sequence (DNA): TGCGCCAGCAGCTTGGCGGGACAGGACGCGAGCTACACCTTC. Protein: CASSLAGQDASYTF.

Details on this clonotype: This likely reflects a read error, since a far larger clone is one base away. V and J are TRBV6-2 or TRBV6-3 and TRBJ2-6; D is ambiguous. The CDR3 totals 14 residues. Germline V CDR1 and CDR2: MNHEY, SVGEGT. The V gene lost 6 bases and the J gene lost 6 bases, with 12 bases spanning the gap. CDR3 sequence: CASSPILQANVLTF. As DNA, the CDR3 is TGTGCCAGCAGCCCTATTTTGCAGGCCAACGTCCTGACTTTC.

This clonotype was observed many times. This chain connects TRBV5-1 to TRBJ2-1; D ambiguous. The V gene's germline CDR1 is SGHRS and CDR2 YFSETQ. This CDR3 is 14 amino acids long. With 3 bases removed from V and 3 bases from J, the gap between germline ends came to 10 bases. DNA of the CDR3: TGCGCCAGCAGCTACGACCCTGACTACAATGAGCAGTTCTTC. Its translation is CASSYDPDYNEQFF.

This clonotype was recorded a few times. The chain has TRBV4-3 and TRBJ1-1, with 7 positions matching TRBD1. This CDR3 is 17 amino acids long. The ends lost 0 bases at V and 1 base at J; junction bases unmatched: 8. Germline V gives CDR1 LGHNA, CDR2 YSLEER. The CDR3 is CASSQEYRGLRNTEAFF. The CDR3, as DNA: TGCGCCAGCAGCCAAGAGTACAGGGGCCTTAGGAACACTGAAGCTTTCTTT.

This clonotype was seen a handful of times. A read error may account for a junction end that differs from germline. The chain has TRBV7-9 and TRBJ2-3, with D possibly being TRBD2 (6 bases). The CDR3 length is 14 residues. Germline CDR1 SEHNR, CDR2 FQNEAQ (reference sequence). The CDR3, as DNA: TGTGCCGGCAGCCCTGGGACTAGCACAGATACGCAGTATTTT. As protein: CAGSPGTSTDTQYF.

This clonotype was recorded a few times. The gene calls are TRBV4-1 and TRBJ1-5; TRBD1 is a possible D gene (6 bases). Germline V gives CDR1 MGHRA, CDR2 YSYEKL. V lost 2 bases and J lost 1, with 9 bases in between. This CDR3 is 15 amino acids long. The CDR3 region is CASSQRGISNQPQHF. DNA for the CDR3: TGCGCCAGCAGCCAAAGGGGGATCAGCAATCAGCCCCAGCATTTT.

This clonotype came up many times. The rearrangement joins TRBV7-2 to TRBJ2-2; D might be TRBD1 (7 bases). V lost 2 bases, J lost 5 bases, and 12 bases lay in between. Germline lookup yields CDR1 SGHTA and CDR2 FQGNSA. The CDR3 length is 15 residues. In DNA form, the CDR3 reads TGTGCCAGCAGCTTATCAGCAGGGGGGACCGGGGAGCTGTTTTTT. It specifies CASSLSAGGTGELFF. Together with reference TRBV7-2 and TRBJ2-2, the CDR3 gives the full variable domain: GAGVSQSPSNKVTEKGKDVELRCDPISGHTALYWYRQSLGQGLEFLIYFQGNSAPDKSGLPSDRFSAERTGGSVSTLTIQRTQQEDSAVYLCASSLSAGGTGELFFGEGSRLTVL.

This clonotype was found many times. The V and J genes are TRBV9 and TRBJ2-1; a weak D match, TRBD1 (5 bases). The V end lost 0 bases, the J end lost 5 bases, and 9 bases lay between the germline ends. Germline loops: CDR1 SGDLS, CDR2 YYNGEE. The CDR3 runs 14 residues. CDR3 residues: CASSVALRDNEQFF. CDR3 DNA sequence: TGTGCCAGCAGCGTAGCTCTCAGGGACAATGAGCAGTTCTTC.

This clonotype was seen at least ten times. The J gene is TRBJ1-4, the V gene TRBV6-1; possible D gene TRBD1, 6 bases. Germline V lookup: CDR1 MNHNS, CDR2 SASEGT. V was clipped by 6 bases and J by 0 bases, with 11 bases between them. CDR3 length equals 15 residues. CDR3 DNA: TGTGCCAGCAGGCGATCAGGGGCAACTAATGAAAAACTGTTTTTT. Protein product: CASRRSGATNEKLFF.

The rearrangement joins TRBV10-3 to TRBJ2-2; D possibly corresponds to TRBD2 (5 bases). Trimming cost V 6 bases and J 7 bases, with 21 bases left between them. Looked up from germline, CDR1 is ENHRY and CDR2 is SYGVKD. This CDR3 region has 16 residues. The CDR3: CAIRAAPAGNGGELFF. The CDR3 bases are TGTGCCATCAGGGCCGCCCCGGCCGGGAATGGCGGGGAGCTGTTTTTT.

The table lists this clonotype with a few counts. The chain combines TRBV25-1 with TRBJ2-1; 9 nucleotides align to TRBD1. Looked up from germline, CDR1 is MGHDK and CDR2 is SYGVNS. V dropped 3 bases and J dropped 5; count of bases not matched to a gene: 29. This CDR3 has 23 amino acids. Written as DNA, the CDR3 is TGTGCCAGCAGTGACTTTCCCGTATTCCAACTTTCCCGGGACAGGGATGGGCACAATGAGCAGTTCTTC. Amino acids: CASSDFPVFQLSRDRDGHNEQFF.

This clonotype was picked up many times. The chain is built from TRBV6-1 and TRBJ2-2; 8 bases align to TRBD1. The CDR3 runs to 13 residues. Germline CDR1 is MNHNS and CDR2 is SASEGT. Trimming took 6 bases from V and 7 from J; bases not matched to a gene: 4. The CDR3 spells CASSGQGNGELFF. The CDR3 DNA reads as TGTGCCAGCAGCGGACAGGGAAACGGGGAGCTGTTTTTT.

This clonotype was detected many times. The rearrangement links TRBV5-1 to TRBJ2-1; D unclear. Trimming left V 7 bases short and J 7 bases short, with 27 bases between. Germline V CDR1 and CDR2: SGHRS, YFSETQ. CDR3 size: 17 residues. This chain's CDR3 is CASRFDSVGSRGNEQFF. CDR3 DNA: TGCGCCAGCCGTTTTGATAGTGTGGGCAGCCGAGGTAATGAGCAGTTCTTC. Variable domain in full (rest from reference TRBV5-1 and TRBJ2-1): KAGVTQTPRYLIKTRGQQVTLSCSPISGHRSVSWYQQTPGQGLQFLFEYFSETQRNKGNFPGRFSGRQFSNSRSEMNVSTLELGDSALYLCASRFDSVGSRGNEQFFGPGTRLTVL.

This clonotype was found many times. The chain is built from TRBV30 and TRBJ1-5; D ambiguous. The germline V and J ends were trimmed by 2 bases and 0 bases, with 14 bases remaining between them. The germline CDR1 and CDR2 sequences are GTSNPN and SVGIG (reference sequence). The CDR3 contains 16 residues. The DNA for the CDR3 is TGTGCCTGGAGTCACCCGAAATCTTTTAGCAATCAGCCCCAGCATTTT. Translating it yields CAWSHPKSFSNQPQHF.

This clonotype was recorded many times. The chain recombines TRBV3-1 with TRBJ2-1, with 13 bases lining up with TRBD2. V trimming: 2 bases; J trimming: 8 bases; junction bases outside the gene matches: 15. The germline gives CDR1 LGHDT, CDR2 YNNKEL (reference sequence). CDR3 length: 19 amino acids. The CDR3 DNA is TGTGCCAGCAGCCAACTTGGACTAGCGGGAGACCTTTTCGTGGATGAGCAGTTCTTC. Translation: CASSQLGLAGDLFVDEQFF.

Worth noting for this clonotype: A far larger clone is only one base removed, so a read error is likely. The chain employs TRBV28 and TRBJ2-7, with TRBD2 matching over 7 bases. Germline V CDR1 and CDR2: MDHEN, SYDVKM. Germline trimming cut 6 bases from V and 3 bases from J; bases unmatched to any gene: 11. This CDR3 region has 15 residues. The CDR3 nucleotides are TGTGCCAGCAGCTTAGTCGGGGCTAGCGGCTACGAGCAGTACTTC. Amino acids: CASSLVGASGYEQYF. Filled out from reference TRBV28 and TRBJ2-7, the complete variable domain reads DVKVTQSSRYLVKRTGEKVFLECVQDMDHENMFWYRQDPGLGLRLIYFSYDVKMKEKGDIPEGYSVSREKKERFSLILESASTNQTSMYLCASSLVGASGYEQYFGPGTRLTVT.

This clonotype has ten or more counts. The rearrangement links TRBV6-5 to TRBJ2-5; D gene unclear. The germline V gene encodes CDR1 MNHEY and CDR2 SVGAGI. CDR3 size: 14 residues. V gave up 0 bases and J gave up 0 bases, with 5 bases separating them. CDR3 loop: CASSYSDNQETQYF. The CDR3 DNA follows: TGTGCCAGCAGTTACTCCGACAACCAAGAGACCCAGTACTTC.

This clonotype turned up a few times. A much bigger clone sits one base away, suggesting this may be a read error. This sequence joins TRBV27 and TRBJ2-3, with D possibly being TRBD1 or TRBD2 (6 bases each). The length of the CDR3 is 16 residues. Germline assignment: CDR1 MNHEY and CDR2 SMNVEV (reference sequence). The DNA for the CDR3 is TGTGCCTGCAGTATACTGACTAGTTGGGGGCCAGATACGCAGTATTTT. Its translation: CACSILTSWGPDTQYF.